The rows below give T cell receptor beta chains drawn from one sample of a study of response to subunit inactivated influenza vaccine. TCRdb reanalysed the RT-PCR reads using MiXCR and keeps one entry per CDR3 protein. The sample contains 450,000 to 700,000 distinct CDR3 sequences, around 15% of which appear only once. Sequencing was performed on PBMCs from blood, taken roughly 13 days after vaccination. The receptors shown here come from a man aged 50 to 60 who received an inactivated influenza vaccine. Both conserved end residues are part of each CDR3. The D gene is left open where the match is weak. Size tells how often a clone was seen (once, few, many) or the class of an expanded clone, and some rows leave it out.

V gene	clone size	J gene	D gene	CDR3 protein	CDR3 DNA
TRBV12-3/TRBV12-4	few	TRBJ1-2	-	CASSQTGLGYTF	TGTGCCAGCAGCCAGACTGGTCTGGGCTACACCTTC
TRBV4-3	-	TRBJ2-6	-	CASSQDIGDMSGANVLTF	TGCGCCAGCAGCCAAGATATAGGGGACATGTCTGGGGCCAACGTCCTGACTTTC
TRBV12-3/TRBV12-4	few	TRBJ2-4	-	CASSLGNIQYF	TGTGCCAGCAGTTTGGGTAACATTCAGTACTTC
TRBV12-3/TRBV12-4	few	TRBJ2-7	TRBD1	CASSPTGTHLGYEQYF	TGTGCCAGCAGCCCGACAGGGACACACCTGGGATACGAGCAGTACTTC
TRBV11-2	many	TRBJ2-7	TRBD1	CASSLVALTGSSYEQYF	TGTGCCAGCAGCTTAGTAGCGCTGACAGGGAGCTCCTACGAGCAGTACTTC
TRBV10-3	-	TRBJ1-2	-	CAINTGGYGYTF	TGTGCCATCAACACTGGTGGTTATGGCTACACCTTC
TRBV5-1	many	TRBJ2-1	-	CASSLLATEYNEQFF	TGCGCCAGCAGCTTGCTGGCGACAGAGTACAATGAGCAGTTCTTC
TRBV7-8	-	TRBJ1-1	TRBD1	CASRLGTGVNTEAFF	TGTGCCAGCAGACTAGGGACAGGGGTTAACACTGAAGCTTTCTTT
TRBV4-2	many	TRBJ2-7	-	CASSQVVGQTYEQYF	TGTGCCAGCAGCCAAGTCGTAGGACAGACCTACGAGCAGTACTTC
TRBV7-2	-	TRBJ1-2	TRBD1	CASSSGQGLYGYTF	TGTGCCAGCAGTTCTGGACAGGGCCTCTATGGCTACACCTTC
TRBV20-1	-	TRBJ2-7	TRBD2	CSATLAGVYEQYF	TGCAGTGCTACACTAGCGGGAGTCTACGAGCAGTACTTC
TRBV20-1	-	TRBJ1-1	TRBD1	CSARETGGGTEAFF	TGCAGTGCTAGGGAAACAGGGGGGGGCACTGAAGCTTTCTTT
TRBV5-6	once	TRBJ2-7	-	CASGSYGRRNEQYF	TGTGCCAGCGGCTCTTACGGCAGGCGTAACGAGCAGTACTTC
TRBV29-1	few	TRBJ2-1	TRBD2	CSVRSGRTYNEQFF	TGCAGCGTCCGCAGCGGGAGAACGTACAATGAGCAGTTCTTC
TRBV5-1	few	TRBJ2-1	-	CASSPAVSGEQFF	TGCGCCAGCAGCCCGGCTGTATCTGGGGAGCAGTTCTTC
TRBV7-9	few	TRBJ2-4	-	CASSSQTDGKNIQYF	TGTGCCAGCAGCTCCCAGACAGACGGCAAAAACATTCAGTACTTC